This TCR beta chain was documented in a study of human CD8 memory T cell subsets. Scientists made TCR beta libraries using UMI-labeled 5' RACE. TCRdb reprocessed the 5' RACE reads and stores each CDR3 protein as one record, lacking DNA. This repertoire includes over 10,000 distinct CDR3 sequences. The CDR3 is 14 residues long. CDR1 and CDR2 from the germline V gene are SGHTA and FQGTGA. This clonotype was sampled from a human donor in good health. The rearrangement links TRBV7-3 to TRBJ1-5. Sequencing was carried out using CD8+ T cells from PBMCs. The CDR3 sequence is CASSLTQFYQPQHF.